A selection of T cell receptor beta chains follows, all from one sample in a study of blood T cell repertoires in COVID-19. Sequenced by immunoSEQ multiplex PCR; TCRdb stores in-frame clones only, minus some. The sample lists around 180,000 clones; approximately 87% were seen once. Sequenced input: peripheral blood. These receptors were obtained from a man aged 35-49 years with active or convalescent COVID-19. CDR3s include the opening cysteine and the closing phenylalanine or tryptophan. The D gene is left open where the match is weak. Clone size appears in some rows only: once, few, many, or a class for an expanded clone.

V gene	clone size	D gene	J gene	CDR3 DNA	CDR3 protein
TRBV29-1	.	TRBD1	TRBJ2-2	TGCAGCGTAGAAAGACAGGGGGGCACCGGGGAGCTGTTTTTT	CSVERQGGTGELFF
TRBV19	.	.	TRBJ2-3	TGTGCCAGTAGTATGGGCTCTCCTAGCACAGATACGCAGTATTTT	CASSMGSPSTDTQYF
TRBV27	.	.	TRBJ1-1	TGTGCCAGCAGTTTTACAGGGAGTATCACTGAAGCTTTCTTT	CASSFTGSITEAFF
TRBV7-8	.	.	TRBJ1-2	TGTGCCAGCAGCGCGACCCGCTCGGGGGGTGGGGGCGGCTACACCTTC	CASSATRSGGGGGYTF
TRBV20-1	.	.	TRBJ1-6	TGCAGTGCTAGTAGCTCGGGCAGGGGCTATAATTCACCCCTCCACTTT	CSASSSGRGYNSPLHF
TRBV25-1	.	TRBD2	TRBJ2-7	TGTGCCAGCAGTGAATCGGGCGGGAGCTCCTACGAGCAGTACTTC	CASSESGGSSYEQYF
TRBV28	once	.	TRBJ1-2	TGTGCCAGCAGCTCGGTCTATGGCTACACCTTC	CASSSVYGYTF
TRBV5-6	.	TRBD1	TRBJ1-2	TGTGCCAGCAGTCGGACAGGGAGCTCCCCCAGCTATGGCTACACCTTC	CASSRTGSSPSYGYTF
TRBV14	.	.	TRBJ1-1	TGTGCCAGCAGCCCGGGACTATTCAACACTGAAGCTTTCTTT	CASSPGLFNTEAFF
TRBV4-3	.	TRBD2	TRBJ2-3	TGCGCCAGCAGTCCCGGACTAGCGACGACAGATACGCAGTATTTT	CASSPGLATTDTQYF
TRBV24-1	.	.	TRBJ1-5	TGTGCCACCGAAGAGACAGAGTCCAATCAGCCCCAGCATTTT	CATEETESNQPQHF
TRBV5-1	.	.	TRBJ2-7	TGCGCCAGCAGCTTGGAGGCTAGCGCGTCCTACGAGCAGTACTTC	CASSLEASASYEQYF
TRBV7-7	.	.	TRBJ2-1	TGTGCTAGCAGCCAGACACCCTACTCCTACAATGAGCAGTTCTTC	CASSQTPYSYNEQFF
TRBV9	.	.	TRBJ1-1	TGTGCCAGCAGCTTCGGAGGGGAGAACACTGAAGCTTTCTTT	CASSFGGENTEAFF
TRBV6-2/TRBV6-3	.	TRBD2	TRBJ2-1	TGTGCCAGCAGTCCCTTGGCGGGGGGGAGCAATGAGCAGTTCTTC	CASSPLAGGSNEQFF
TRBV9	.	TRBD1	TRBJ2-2	TGTGCCAGCAGCGTCCGGACAGGGGGCGGAGGCGGGGAGCTGTTTTTT	CASSVRTGGGGGELFF
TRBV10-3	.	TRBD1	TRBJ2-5	TGTGCCATCAGTCAGGGGGCCCAAGAGACCCAGTACTTC	CAISQGAQETQYF
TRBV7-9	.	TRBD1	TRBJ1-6	TGTGCCAGCAGCCAGGCAGGGACAGCGGACCGTAATTCACCCCTCCACTTT	CASSQAGTADRNSPLHF
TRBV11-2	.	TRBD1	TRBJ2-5	TGTGCCAGCAGAAATATCCGGGACAGGGGTCGTGAGCAGTACTTC	CASRNIRDRGREQYF
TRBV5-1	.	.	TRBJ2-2	TGCGCCAGCAGCCCGGGGTTATTGAAACAGACCACCGGGGAGCTGTTTTTT	CASSPGLLKQTTGELFF
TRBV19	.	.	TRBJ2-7	TGTGCCAGTAGTGCCACGACTAGATCGTTATCGGGTGAGCAGTACTTC	CASSATTRSLSGEQYF
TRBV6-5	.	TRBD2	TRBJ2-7	TGTGCCAGCAGTTACCAGAGCGGGGCTTTCTACGAGCAGTACTTC	CASSYQSGAFYEQYF
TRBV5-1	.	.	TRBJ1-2	TGCGCCAGCAGCTTGGGACAGGCTCAAACCTATGGCTACACCTTC	CASSLGQAQTYGYTF
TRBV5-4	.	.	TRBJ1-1	TGTGCCAGCAGCTCCCCTAGGGACGTGGGGGCTGTGAACACTGAAGCTTTCTTT	CASSSPRDVGAVNTEAFF
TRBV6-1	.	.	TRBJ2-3	TGTGCCACCTCGGGGGGCCTTCCTAGCACAGATACGCAGTATTTT	CATSGGLPSTDTQYF
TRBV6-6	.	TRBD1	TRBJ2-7	TGTGCCAGCAAAATACAGGGGAACGAGCAGTACTTC	CASKIQGNEQYF
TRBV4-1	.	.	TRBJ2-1	TGCGCCAGCAGCCAAGATCTCCGAGGGTTTATTGCGAACAATGAGCAGTTCTTC	CASSQDLRGFIANNEQFF
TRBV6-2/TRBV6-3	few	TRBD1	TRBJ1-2	TGTGCCAGCAGTTACGTCCGGGACAGGGTTGGTGGCTACACCTTC	CASSYVRDRVGGYTF
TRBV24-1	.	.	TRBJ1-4	TGTGCCACCAGTGGCGGTAATGAAAAACTGTTTTTT	CATSGGNEKLFF
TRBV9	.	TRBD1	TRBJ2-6	TGTGCCAGCAGCCTACAGGGGGCTGGGGCCAACGTCCTGACTTTC	CASSLQGAGANVLTF
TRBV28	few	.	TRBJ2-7	TGTGCCAGCAGTTTGGCAGGGCTCGACGAGCAGTACTTC	CASSLAGLDEQYF
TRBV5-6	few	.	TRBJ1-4	TGTGCCAGCAGCTTGTTAGGGGACGGGGGGAATGAAAAACTGTTTTTT	CASSLLGDGGNEKLFF
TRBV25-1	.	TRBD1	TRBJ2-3	TGTGCCAGCAGCCGAGACAGGGAACCTCCCACAGATACGCAGTATTTT	CASSRDREPPTDTQYF
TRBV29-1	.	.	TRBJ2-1	TGCAGCGTTGATCGGGGGTATGAGCAGTTCTTC	CSVDRGYEQFF
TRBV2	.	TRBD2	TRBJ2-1	TGTGCCAGCAGGGACCCCGGGTTGGCTAGCGGGACGGACTACAATGAGCAGTTCTTC	CASRDPGLASGTDYNEQFF
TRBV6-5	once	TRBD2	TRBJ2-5	TGTGCCAGCAGGGGGGGGAGGAGTCAAGAGACCCAGTACTTC	CASRGGRSQETQYF
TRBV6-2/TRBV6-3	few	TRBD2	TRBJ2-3	TGTGCCAGCAGTACGGGACTAGCTAGCACAGATACGCAGTATTTT	CASSTGLASTDTQYF
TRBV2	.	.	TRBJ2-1	TGTGCCAGCAGTGAGGAGGGAAGCTCCTACAATGAGCAGTTCTTC	CASSEEGSSYNEQFF
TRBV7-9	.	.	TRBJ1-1	TGTGCCAGCAGCCTCATTCAGGGGAGATTAGACACTGAAGCTTTCTTT	CASSLIQGRLDTEAFF